Presented here are 27 T cell receptor beta chains from one specimen sequenced in a study of tumor-infiltrating lymphocytes in primary liver carcinoma. Scientists recovered RNA and DNA together from around 20-30 mg of unsorted bulk tissue. From roughly 0.5 ug total RNA, TCR beta cDNA was generated with a primer in the constant region. ARM-PCR, slightly modified, supplied the TCR beta libraries through three nested multiplex PCR rounds. Forward primers for TRBV1-TRBV30 and a C-beta reverse primer served the first two PCR rounds, at 10 cycles each. TCRdb independently ran MiXCR on the multiplex PCR reads; one entry per CDR3 protein. Altogether fewer than 200,000 distinct CDR3 sequences are present, around four fifths being singletons, with the ten largest covering around a sixth. The sequencing sample was made of tumor tissue from primary liver carcinoma. These TCRs come from a man aged 40-49 years with primary liver carcinoma and hepatitis B virus infection.

This clonotype has more than one count but fewer than ten. Since the CDR3 does not end with the conserved phenylalanine or tryptophan, this likely comes from a read error. CDR3 amino acids: CASSPRTSGSMSSYEQYL. The CDR3 region has the DNA TGTGCCAGTAGCCCTCGGACTAGCGGGAGTATGAGCTCCTACGAGCAGTACTTA. This sequence joins TRBV7-8 and TRBJ2-7; 13 bases map to TRBD2. With V trimmed by 9 bases and J by 0 bases, 14 bases remained unmatched. CDR1 is SGHVS, CDR2 FQNEAQ, per germline. The CDR3 consists of 18 residues.

As regards this clonotype: One end of the junction is discordant with germline, which a read error may explain. This chain connects TRBV10-2 to TRBJ2-7, with a possible D match to TRBD1 (6 bases). Germline V lookup: CDR1 WSHSY, CDR2 SAAADI. The CDR3 is 12 residues long. The CDR3 sequence: CASGGRSHEQYF. CDR3 DNA: TGCGCCAGCGGGGGCAGGTCCCACGAGCAGTATTTC.

The gene calls are TRBV29-1 and TRBJ2-2, with D possibly TRBD2 on 5 matching bases. This CDR3 region has 15 residues. CDR1 is SQVTM and CDR2 is ANQGSEA in the germline V gene. Trimming took 4 bases from V and 5 from J, leaving 17 bases between them. CDR3 residues: CSVAGSVGGTGELFF. CDR3 nucleotides: TGCAGCGTTGCGGGGAGTGTAGGAGGAACCGGGGAGCTGTTTTTT.

The chain links TRBV29-1 to TRBJ1-3; 7 bases align to TRBD1. The germline V gene encodes CDR1 SQVTM and CDR2 ANQGSEA. CDR3 length: 14 residues. V gave up 4 bases and J gave up 9 bases; unmatched junction bases: 12. CDR3 protein: CSVGRGTVMGTIYF. In DNA, the CDR3 is TGCAGCGTTGGGAGGGGGACAGTGATGGGCACCATATATTTT.

Comment on this clonotype: The junction departs from germline at one end; a sequencing error may be responsible. The V gene is TRBV6-5, the J gene TRBJ1-5, with TRBD1 matching over 9 bases. CDR1 and CDR2 from the germline V gene are MNHEY and SVGAGI. This CDR3 is 14 amino acids long. CDR3: CANSSGTGKGPQHF. CDR3 bases: TGTGCCAACAGTTCCGGGACAGGGAAGGGCCCCCAGCATTTT.

This clonotype was found a few times. The chain is built from TRBV6-2 or TRBV6-3 and TRBJ2-3; D is unclear. Germline lookup yields CDR1 MNHEY and CDR2 SVGEGT. V was trimmed by 0 bases and J by 0 bases, leaving 4 bases between them. This CDR3 is built from 14 residues. The CDR3 nucleotides are TGTGCCAGCAGTTACTCGACTAGCACAGATACGCAGTATTTT. Protein sequence: CASSYSTSTDTQYF.

The V gene is TRBV6-2 or TRBV6-3, the J gene TRBJ1-6, with D unresolved. The CDR3 runs to 16 residues. From germline, CDR1 is MNHEY and CDR2 SVGEGT. V lost 5 bases to trimming and J lost 4 bases, with 15 bases between them. This chain's CDR3 is CASSRRPGGYNSPLHF. The DNA of the CDR3 is TGTGCCAGCAGTCGTCGGCCGGGCGGGTATAATTCACCCCTCCACTTT.

Regarding this clonotype: Since a much larger clone is just one base distant, this may be a read error. The chain combines TRBV28 with TRBJ1-4; D not resolved. The germline V gene has CDR1 MDHEN and CDR2 SYDVKM. The CDR3 has 13 amino acids. CDR3 sequence: CASSTTDTEELFF. CDR3 coding DNA: TGTGCCAGCAGTACAACCGACACTGAAGAACTGTTTTTT.

This clonotype was recorded many times. The rearrangement joins TRBV28 to TRBJ2-3, with 9 bases aligning to TRBD1. Unmatched junction bases numbered 6, after V lost 2 bases and J lost 3 bases. There are 16 residues in the CDR3. Germline CDR1 reads MDHEN; CDR2 reads SYDVKM. CDR3 nucleotide sequence: TGTGCCAGCAGTTTACCCCCTGGACAGGGGACAGATACGCAGTATTTT. Translating it yields CASSLPPGQGTDTQYF.

The chain has TRBV19 and TRBJ1-5; D may be TRBD1 (6 bases). The CDR3 is made up of 15 amino acids. Germline CDR1 reads LNHDA; CDR2 reads SQIVND (reference sequence). Trimming left V 1 base short and J 2 bases short, with 9 bases between. CDR3 sequence: CASSIGRGGNQPQHF. The CDR3 bases are TGTGCCAGTAGTATAGGCAGGGGCGGCAATCAGCCCCAGCATTTT.

About this clonotype itself: Its ends do not fully match the called genes, so a read error is possible. The chain joins TRBV19 to TRBJ2-1; D is perhaps TRBD2 (6 bases). CDR1 and CDR2 from the germline V gene are LNHDA and SQIVND (reference sequence). CDR3 length: 16 residues. The CDR3 DNA sequence: TGTGCCAGTAGGGGGGGACGAGGAAGCTCCTACAATGAGCAGCTCTTC. This sequence encodes CASRGGRGSSYNEQLF.

Regarding this clonotype: A read error may account for a junction end that differs from germline. The V gene is TRBV6-5, the J gene TRBJ1-1; D not resolved. The CDR3 spans 11 residues. Germline CDR1 and CDR2: MNHEY and SVGAGI. The CDR3 DNA reads TGTGCCAGCAGAGTTAACACTGAATCTTTCTTT. Translation gives CASRVNTESFF.

In the case of this clonotype: Lacking the conserved final phenylalanine or tryptophan, this CDR3 likely reflects a read error. The DNA is left out, because the CDR3 cannot be placed on it with certainty; the CDR3 is given as TCRdb lists it. The V call is TRBV29-1, the J call TRBJ2-1; TRBD2, the table's D call, was not compared with the DNA. The CDR3 length is 15 residues, termini included. Germline V lookup: CDR1 SQVTM, CDR2 ANQGSEA. The CDR3 sequence is CSVVLAGGFYNERFI.

The chain couples TRBV29-1 to TRBJ1-1; D is perhaps TRBD1 (6 bases). This CDR3 has 14 residues. Deletions cut 4 bases from V and 2 bases from J, with 14 bases between. From germline, CDR1 is SQVTM and CDR2 ANQGSEA. CDR3 amino acids: CSVVRQVSNTEAFF. Here the CDR3 DNA reads TGCAGCGTTGTAAGACAGGTGTCTAACACTGAAGCTTTCTTT. Full variable domain (rest looked up from reference TRBV29-1 and TRBJ1-1): SAVISQKPSRDICQRGTSLTIQCQVDSQVTMMFWYRQQPGQSLTLIATANQGSEATYESGFVIDKFPISRPNLTFSTLTVSNMSPEDSSIYLCSVVRQVSNTEAFFGQGTRLTVV.

As for this clonotype: At one of its ends the junction is not consistent with the germline gene, which may arise from a read error. This sequence joins TRBV6-5 and TRBJ1-1; 7 bases line up with TRBD1. The CDR3 runs to 13 residues. Germline V CDR1 and CDR2: MNHEY, SVGAGI. The CDR3 reads CASTQTLQGRAIF. The CDR3 region has the DNA TGCGCCAGCACCCAGACCCTACAGGGGAGGGCTATCTTT.

V gene TRBV4-2 combines with J gene TRBJ1-2; D is possibly TRBD1 (5 bases). Trimming pared 7 bases from V and 11 bases from J, leaving 26 bases between. The CDR3 is made up of 15 amino acids. Per germline, CDR1 LGHNA and CDR2 YNFKEQ. The CDR3 protein is CASNPEGRSSCGYTF. In DNA form, the CDR3 reads TGTGCCAGCAACCCCGAGGGGAGAAGCAGCTGTGGATACACCTTC.

The sample holds many counts of this clonotype. The chain uses TRBV5-1 and TRBJ2-2; 9 bases map to TRBD2. V dropped 3 bases and J dropped 1; count of bases not matched to a gene: 7. The CDR3 sequence is 17 residues long. Germline V gene lookup returns CDR1 SGHRS and CDR2 YFSETQ. The CDR3 DNA is TGCGCCAGCAGCTCGAAGACTAGCGGCCTGAACACCGGGGAGCTGTTTTTT. Translated, it gives CASSSKTSGLNTGELFF.

To note about this clonotype: A much larger clone differs by one base, so this may be a read error. This chain connects TRBV28 to TRBJ1-2; no clear D. Trimming pared 9 bases from V and 5 bases from J, leaving 16 bases between. The CDR3 is made up of 13 amino acids. Germline V CDR1 and CDR2: MDHEN, SYDVKM. CDR3 sequence (DNA): TGTGCCAGACCGTGGAAGGCGGAATATGGCTACACCTTC. Amino acids: CARPWKAEYGYTF.

Comments on this clonotype: A much larger clonotype is one base distant, so this may be a read error. This chain connects TRBV2 to TRBJ1-5; 7 bases match TRBD1. Germline lookup yields CDR1 SNHLY and CDR2 FYNNEI. The CDR3 extends over 14 amino acids. Here the CDR3 reads CASSLDRSNQPRHF. The CDR3 DNA reads as TGTGCCAGCAGCTTGGACAGGAGCAATCAGCCCCGGCATTTT.

Concerning this clonotype itself: Just one base apart from a much larger clone, this may be a read error. CDR3 amino acids: CASSLGTSRQYF. CDR3 nucleotides: TGTGCCAGCAGCTTGGGGACTAGCAGGCAGTACTTC. The J gene is TRBJ2-7, the V gene TRBV13; 9 bases are shared with TRBD2. CDR1 is PRHDT and CDR2 is FYEKMQ in the germline V gene (reference sequence). This CDR3 has 12 amino acids. The ends lost 3 bases at V and 9 bases at J; junction bases unmatched: 3.

Comment on this clonotype: Mismatch with germline at one junction end may stem from a read error. The rearrangement joins TRBV4-2 to TRBJ1-2, with D perhaps matching TRBD1 (6 bases). The CDR3 loop spans 18 amino acids. Germline CDR1 LGHNA, CDR2 YNFKEQ. This CDR3 reads CANSQEPQGRGLDYGYTF. The DNA for the CDR3 is TGTGCCAACAGCCAAGAACCACAGGGAAGAGGTCTGGACTATGGCTACACCTTC.

As to this clonotype: One junction end does not reproduce the germline sequence, and a read error may be involved. V gene TRBV6-5 combines with J gene TRBJ2-5, with a weak D call TRBD2 (6 bases). The V gene's germline CDR1 is MNHEY and CDR2 SVGAGI. The CDR3 spans 13 residues. The CDR3 DNA reads as TGTGCCAGCAGTTACCCGGGGGAGGAGACACAGTACTTC. Translated, it gives CASSYPGEETQYF.

A remark on this clonotype: A junction boundary mismatches the germline segment, possibly from a read error. The chain has TRBV4-1 and TRBJ1-1, with unresolved D. The germline V gene encodes CDR1 MGHRA and CDR2 YSYEKL. The CDR3 has 16 residues. The CDR3 bases are TGCGCCAGCAGCCAAGAGCGATCAGGAATGAACACTGAAGCTTTCTTC. Protein: CASSQERSGMNTEAFF.

The J gene is TRBJ2-3, the V gene TRBV10-2; D gene uncertain. Trimming removed 7 bases from V and 10 bases from J, with 18 bases in between. CDR1 is WSHSY, CDR2 SAAADI, per germline. The CDR3 loop spans 13 amino acids. CDR3 amino acids: CASTVLSIESQYF. The CDR3 DNA follows: TGCGCCAGCACTGTTCTCTCTATCGAATCGCAGTATTTT.

The chain uses TRBV11-2 and TRBJ2-3, with TRBD2 identical over 8 bases. The CDR3 covers 15 residues. The V segment lost 10 bases and the J segment 2 bases; nucleotides outside the gene matches: 11. From germline, CDR1 is SGHAT and CDR2 FQNNGV. CDR3 sequence: CANRGTRGYTDTQYF. The CDR3 nucleotides read TGTGCCAACAGAGGGACTAGGGGATACACAGATACGCAGTATTTT.

This sequence joins TRBV4-1 and TRBJ2-1; perhaps TRBD2 as D (5 bases). CDR1 and CDR2 (germline): MGHRA, YSYEKL. V was pared by 4 bases and J by 1 base, with 17 bases between. The CDR3 runs to 17 residues. This chain's CDR3 is CASSPRVGVISYNEQFF. CDR3 sequence (DNA): TGCGCCAGCAGCCCGAGGGTGGGAGTAATTTCCTACAATGAGCAGTTCTTC.

Concerning this clonotype itself: One junction end does not reproduce the germline sequence, and a read error may be involved. The chain links TRBV10-1 to TRBJ2-2; D not resolved. This CDR3 region has 12 residues. Germline CDR1 reads WNHNN; CDR2 reads SYGVQD (reference sequence). CDR3 sequence: CASSEIYGELFF. The CDR3 DNA reads as TGTGCCAGCAGTGAGATATACGGGGAGCTGTTTTTT.